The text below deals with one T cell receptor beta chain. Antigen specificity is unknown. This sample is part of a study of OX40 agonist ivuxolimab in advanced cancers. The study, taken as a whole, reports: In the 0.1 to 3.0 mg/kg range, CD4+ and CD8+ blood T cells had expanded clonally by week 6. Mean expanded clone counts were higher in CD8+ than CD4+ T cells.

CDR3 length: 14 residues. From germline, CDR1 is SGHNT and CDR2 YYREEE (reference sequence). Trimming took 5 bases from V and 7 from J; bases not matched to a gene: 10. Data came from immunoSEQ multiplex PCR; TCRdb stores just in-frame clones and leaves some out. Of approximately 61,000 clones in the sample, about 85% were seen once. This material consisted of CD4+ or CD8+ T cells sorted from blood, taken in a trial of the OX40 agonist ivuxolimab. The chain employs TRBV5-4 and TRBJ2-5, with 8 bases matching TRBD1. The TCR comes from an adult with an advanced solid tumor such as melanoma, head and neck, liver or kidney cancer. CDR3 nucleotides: TGTGCCAGCAGTATACAGGGGGTGCGAGCGACCCAGTACTTC. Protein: CASSIQGVRATQYF.